This is a list of T cell receptor beta chains from one sample in a study of control samples from healthy donors and cancer patients. The repertoire was sequenced with immunoSEQ multiplex PCR; TCRdb's copy has only in-frame clones and lacks some. The sample lists 350,000 to 450,000 clones, about nine tenths occurring once. Sequenced input: PBMCs. The receptor source for this set is a man aged 35 to 55 with head and neck cancer. CDR3s include the opening cysteine and the closing phenylalanine or tryptophan. A D gene is named only where the DNA matches it firmly. Clone sizes are given selectively: once, few, many, or a class where the clone is expanded.

.,TRBJ1-5,.,TRBV28,CASSSGGQGGNQPQHF,TGTGCCAGCAGTTCCGGCGGGCAGGGAGGCAATCAGCCCCAGCATTTT
.,TRBJ1-5,.,TRBV5-6,CASSLNRKQPQHF,TGTGCCAGCAGCTTGAATAGGAAACAGCCCCAGCATTTT
.,TRBJ1-4,.,TRBV5-8,CASSIGQGREKLFF,TGTGCCAGCAGCATCGGCCAGGGCAGGGAAAAACTGTTTTTT
TRBD1,TRBJ2-2,.,TRBV2,CASSPDRGNTGELFF,TGTGCCAGCAGCCCGGACAGGGGGAACACCGGGGAGCTGTTTTTT
.,TRBJ1-2,few,TRBV6-5,CASSYSRDFSYGYTF,TGTGCCAGCAGTTACTCGAGGGACTTTTCCTATGGCTACACCTTC
.,TRBJ1-1,.,TRBV28,CASSPGPHGTEAFF,TGTGCCAGCAGTCCCGGGCCCCACGGCACTGAAGCTTTCTTT
.,TRBJ1-2,.,TRBV2,CASSLRQDPNYGYTF,TGTGCCAGCAGCTTACGACAGGACCCTAACTATGGCTACACCTTC
TRBD1,TRBJ1-1,.,TRBV10-2,CASSDRTGGMNEAFF,TGCGCCAGCAGTGACAGGACAGGGGGTATGAATGAAGCTTTCTTT
.,TRBJ2-7,.,TRBV7-6,CASSLGDEQYF,TGTGCCAGCAGCTTAGGCGACGAGCAGTACTTC
.,TRBJ2-5,.,TRBV19,CASSEQQGGETQYF,TGTGCCAGTTCCGAACAACAGGGTGGTGAGACCCAGTACTTC
.,TRBJ1-4,.,TRBV11-1,CASSLSPSLNEKLFF,TGTGCCAGCAGCTTATCGCCGTCCTTGAATGAAAAACTGTTTTTT
TRBD1,TRBJ1-1,.,TRBV5-1,CASSLSQGEAFF,TGCGCCAGCAGCTTGTCACAGGGGGAAGCTTTCTTT
.,TRBJ1-1,.,TRBV15,CATSREGNTEAFF,TGTGCCACCAGCAGAGAGGGTAACACTGAAGCTTTCTTT
.,TRBJ2-4,.,TRBV6-5,CASNTPGGGNIQYF,TGTGCCAGCAACACCCCCGGAGGGGGAAACATTCAGTACTTC
.,TRBJ2-1,.,TRBV11-3,CASSLVYNEQFF,TGTGCCAGCAGCTTAGTCTACAATGAGCAGTTCTTC
.,TRBJ1-3,.,TRBV5-1,CASSDTGTAGNTIYF,TGCGCCAGCAGCGATACCGGGACGGCAGGAAACACCATATATTTT